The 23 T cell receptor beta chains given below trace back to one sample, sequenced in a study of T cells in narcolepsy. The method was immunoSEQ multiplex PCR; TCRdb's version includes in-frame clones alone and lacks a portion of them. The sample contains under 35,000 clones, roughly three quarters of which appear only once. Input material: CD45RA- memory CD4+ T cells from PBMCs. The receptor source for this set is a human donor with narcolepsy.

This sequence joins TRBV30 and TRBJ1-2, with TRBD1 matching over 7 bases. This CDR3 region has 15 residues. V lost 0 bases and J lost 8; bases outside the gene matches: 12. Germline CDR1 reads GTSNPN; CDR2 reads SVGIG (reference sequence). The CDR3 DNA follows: TGTGCCTGGAGTGTGGGCCTACAGGGGACAAGCGGCTACACCTTC. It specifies CAWSVGLQGTSGYTF. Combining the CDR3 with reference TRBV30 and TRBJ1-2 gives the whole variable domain SQTIHQWPATLVQPVGSPLSLECTVEGTSNPNLYWYRQAAGRGLQLLFYSVGIGQISSEVPQNLSASRPQDRQFILSSKKLLLSDSGFYLCAWSVGLQGTSGYTFGSGTRLTVV.

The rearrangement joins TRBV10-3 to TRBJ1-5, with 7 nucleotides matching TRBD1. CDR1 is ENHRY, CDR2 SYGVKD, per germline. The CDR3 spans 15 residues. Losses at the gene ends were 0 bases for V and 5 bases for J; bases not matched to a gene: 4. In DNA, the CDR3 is TGTGCCATCAGTGAGTCTAAGGGGGCGTATCAGCCCCAGCATTTT. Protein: CAISESKGAYQPQHF.

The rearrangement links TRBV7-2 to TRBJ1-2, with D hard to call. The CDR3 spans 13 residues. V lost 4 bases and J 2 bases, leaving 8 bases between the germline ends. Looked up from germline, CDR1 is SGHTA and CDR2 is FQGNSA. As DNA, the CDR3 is TGTGCCAGCAGCTCCCGTCCCAACTATGGCTACACCTTC. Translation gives CASSSRPNYGYTF.

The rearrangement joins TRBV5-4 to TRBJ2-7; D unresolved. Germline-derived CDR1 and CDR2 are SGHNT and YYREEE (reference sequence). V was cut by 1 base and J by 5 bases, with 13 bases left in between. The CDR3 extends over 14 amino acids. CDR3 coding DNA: TGTGCCAGCAGCTTGAGTTGGATTCGGGACGAGCAGTACTTC. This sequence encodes CASSLSWIRDEQYF. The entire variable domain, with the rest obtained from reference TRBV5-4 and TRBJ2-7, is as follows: ETGVTQSPTHLIKTRGQQVTLRCSSQSGHNTVSWYQQALGQGPQFIFQYYREEENGRGNFPPRFSGLQFPNYSSELNVNALELDDSALYLCASSLSWIRDEQYFGPGTRLTVT.

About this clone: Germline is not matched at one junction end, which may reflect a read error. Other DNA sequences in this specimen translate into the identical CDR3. CDR3 coding DNA: TGTGCCAGCAGCGTCGGACTCAGCTACGAGCAGTATTTC. Encoded protein: CASSVGLSYEQYF. The chain carries TRBV9 and TRBJ2-7, with a tentative D call TRBD2 (5 bases). CDR1 and CDR2 (germline): SGDLS, YYNGEE. The CDR3 is made up of 13 amino acids. Full variable domain (rest looked up from reference TRBV9 and TRBJ2-7): DSGVTQTPKHLITATGQRVTLRCSPRSGDLSVYWYQQSLDQGLQFLIQYYNGEERAKGNILERFSAQQFPDLHSELNLSSLELGDSALYFCASSVGLSYEQYFGPGTRLTVT.

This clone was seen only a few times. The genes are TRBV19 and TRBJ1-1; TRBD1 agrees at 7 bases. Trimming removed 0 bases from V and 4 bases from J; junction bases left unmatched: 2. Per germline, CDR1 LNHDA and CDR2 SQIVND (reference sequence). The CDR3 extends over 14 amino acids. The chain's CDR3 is CASSIDGDSTEAFF. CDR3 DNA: TGTGCCAGTAGTATAGACGGGGACAGCACTGAAGCTTTCTTT. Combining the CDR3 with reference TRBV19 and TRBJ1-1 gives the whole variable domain DGGITQSPKYLFRKEGQNVTLSCEQNLNHDAMYWYRQDPGQGLRLIYYSQIVNDFQKGDIAEGYSVSREKKESFPLTVTSAQKNPTAFYLCASSIDGDSTEAFFGQGTRLTVV.

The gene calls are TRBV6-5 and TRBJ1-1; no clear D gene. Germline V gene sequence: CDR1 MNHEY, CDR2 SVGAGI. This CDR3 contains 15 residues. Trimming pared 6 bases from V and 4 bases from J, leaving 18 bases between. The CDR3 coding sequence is TGTGCCAGCAGACCCGCAGGCTCTTTAAGCACTGAAGCTTTCTTT. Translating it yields CASRPAGSLSTEAFF.

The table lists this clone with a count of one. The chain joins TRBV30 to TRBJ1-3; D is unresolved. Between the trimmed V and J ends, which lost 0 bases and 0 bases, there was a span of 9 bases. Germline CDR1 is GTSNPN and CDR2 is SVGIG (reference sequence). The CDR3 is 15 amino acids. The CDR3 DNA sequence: TGTGCCTGGAGTGTACTCGGTAACTCTGGAAACACCATATATTTT. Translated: CAWSVLGNSGNTIYF.

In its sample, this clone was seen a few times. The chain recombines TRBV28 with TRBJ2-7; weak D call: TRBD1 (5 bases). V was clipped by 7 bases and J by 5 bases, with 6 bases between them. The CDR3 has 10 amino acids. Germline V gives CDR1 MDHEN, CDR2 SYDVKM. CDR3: CASIRDEQYF. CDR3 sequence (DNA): TGTGCCAGCATCAGGGACGAGCAGTACTTC. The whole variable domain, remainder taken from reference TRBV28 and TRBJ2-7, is DVKVTQSSRYLVKRTGEKVFLECVQDMDHENMFWYRQDPGLGLRLIYFSYDVKMKEKGDIPEGYSVSREKKERFSLILESASTNQTSMYLCASIRDEQYFGPGTRLTVT.

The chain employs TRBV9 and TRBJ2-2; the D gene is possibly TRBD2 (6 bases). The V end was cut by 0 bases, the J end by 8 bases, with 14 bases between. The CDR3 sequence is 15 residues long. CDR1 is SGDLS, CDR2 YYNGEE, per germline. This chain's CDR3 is CASSVERTIRGELFF. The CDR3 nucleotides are TGTGCCAGCAGCGTAGAACGGACTATCAGGGGGGAGCTGTTTTTT. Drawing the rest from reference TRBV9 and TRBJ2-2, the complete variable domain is DSGVTQTPKHLITATGQRVTLRCSPRSGDLSVYWYQQSLDQGLQFLIQYYNGEERAKGNILERFSAQQFPDLHSELNLSSLELGDSALYFCASSVERTIRGELFFGEGSRLTVL.

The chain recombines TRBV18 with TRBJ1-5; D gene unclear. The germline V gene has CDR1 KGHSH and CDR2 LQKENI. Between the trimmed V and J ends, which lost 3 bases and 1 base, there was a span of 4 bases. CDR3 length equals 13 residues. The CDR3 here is CASSPQSNQPQHF. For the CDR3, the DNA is TGTGCCAGCTCACCTCAGAGCAATCAGCCCCAGCATTTT.

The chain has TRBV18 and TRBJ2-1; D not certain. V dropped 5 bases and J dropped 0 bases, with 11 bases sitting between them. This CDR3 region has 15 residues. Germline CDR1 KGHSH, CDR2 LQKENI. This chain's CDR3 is CASSLLQSSYNEQFF. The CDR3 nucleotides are TGTGCCAGCTCATTGCTCCAGAGCTCCTACAATGAGCAGTTCTTC.

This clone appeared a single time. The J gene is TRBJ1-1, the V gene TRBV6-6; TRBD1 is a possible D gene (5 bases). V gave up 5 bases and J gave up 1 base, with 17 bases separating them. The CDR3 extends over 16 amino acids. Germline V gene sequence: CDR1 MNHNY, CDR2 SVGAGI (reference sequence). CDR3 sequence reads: CASSPTGGTPNTEAFF. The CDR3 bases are TGTGCCAGCAGTCCCACTGGAGGGACGCCGAACACTGAAGCTTTCTTT.

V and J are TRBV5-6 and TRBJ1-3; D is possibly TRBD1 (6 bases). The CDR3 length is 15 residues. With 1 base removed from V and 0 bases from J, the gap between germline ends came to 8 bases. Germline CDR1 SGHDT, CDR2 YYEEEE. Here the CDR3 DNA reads TGTGCCAGCAGCTTGACAGGGACCTCTGGAAACACCATATATTTT. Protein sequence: CASSLTGTSGNTIYF.

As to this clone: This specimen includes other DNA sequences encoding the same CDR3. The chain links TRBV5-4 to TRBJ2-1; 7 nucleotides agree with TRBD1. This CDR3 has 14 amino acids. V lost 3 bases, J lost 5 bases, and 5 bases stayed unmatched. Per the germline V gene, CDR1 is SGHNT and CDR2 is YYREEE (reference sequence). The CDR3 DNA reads TGTGCCAGCAGCTCGACAGGGCACCACAATGAGCAGTTCTTC. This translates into CASSSTGHHNEQFF. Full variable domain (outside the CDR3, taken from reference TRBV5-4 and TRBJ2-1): ETGVTQSPTHLIKTRGQQVTLRCSSQSGHNTVSWYQQALGQGPQFIFQYYREEENGRGNFPPRFSGLQFPNYSSELNVNALELDDSALYLCASSSTGHHNEQFFGPGTRLTVL.

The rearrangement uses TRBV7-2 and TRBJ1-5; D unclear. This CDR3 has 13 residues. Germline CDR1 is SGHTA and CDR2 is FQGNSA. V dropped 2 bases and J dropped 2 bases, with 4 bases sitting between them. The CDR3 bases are TGTGCCAGCAGCTTACGAGGCAATCAGCCCCAGCATTTT. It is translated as CASSLRGNQPQHF.

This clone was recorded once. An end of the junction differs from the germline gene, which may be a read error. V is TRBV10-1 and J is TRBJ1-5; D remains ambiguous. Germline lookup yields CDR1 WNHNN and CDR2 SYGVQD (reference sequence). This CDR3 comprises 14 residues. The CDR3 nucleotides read TGCGCCAGCAGTGGGCTTTATAGCAATCAGCCCCGGCATTTT. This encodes CASSGLYSNQPRHF.

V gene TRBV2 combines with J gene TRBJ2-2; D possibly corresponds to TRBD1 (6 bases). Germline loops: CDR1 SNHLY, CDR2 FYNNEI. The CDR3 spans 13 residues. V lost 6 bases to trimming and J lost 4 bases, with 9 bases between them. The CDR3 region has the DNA TGTGCCAGCAGGGACAGCCCCACCGGGGAGCTGTTTTTT. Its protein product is CASRDSPTGELFF.

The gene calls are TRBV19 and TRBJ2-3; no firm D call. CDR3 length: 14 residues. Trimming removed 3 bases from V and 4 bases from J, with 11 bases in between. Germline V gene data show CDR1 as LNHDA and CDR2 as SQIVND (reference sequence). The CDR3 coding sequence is TGTGCCAGTAGTATTAATGCAGGCTCAGATACGCAGTATTTT. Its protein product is CASSINAGSDTQYF.

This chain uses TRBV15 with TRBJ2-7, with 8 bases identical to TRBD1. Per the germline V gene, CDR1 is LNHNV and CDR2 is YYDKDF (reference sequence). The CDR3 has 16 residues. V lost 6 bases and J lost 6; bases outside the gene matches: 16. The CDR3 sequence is CATSKRLGQGSGEQYF. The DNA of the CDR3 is TGTGCCACCAGTAAGAGATTAGGACAGGGTAGTGGCGAGCAGTACTTC.

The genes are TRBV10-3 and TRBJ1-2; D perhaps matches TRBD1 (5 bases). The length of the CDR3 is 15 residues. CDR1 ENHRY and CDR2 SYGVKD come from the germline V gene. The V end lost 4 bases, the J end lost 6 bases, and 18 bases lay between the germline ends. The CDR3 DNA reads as TGTGCCATCAGTGTACAAGGCCCCACAGGTGATGGCTACACCTTC. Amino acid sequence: CAISVQGPTGDGYTF.

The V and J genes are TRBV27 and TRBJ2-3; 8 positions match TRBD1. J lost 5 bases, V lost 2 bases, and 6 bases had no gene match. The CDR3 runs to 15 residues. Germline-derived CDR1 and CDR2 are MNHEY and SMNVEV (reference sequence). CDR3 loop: CASSLGQGAGDTQYF. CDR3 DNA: TGTGCCAGCAGTTTAGGCCAGGGGGCAGGAGATACGCAGTATTTT.

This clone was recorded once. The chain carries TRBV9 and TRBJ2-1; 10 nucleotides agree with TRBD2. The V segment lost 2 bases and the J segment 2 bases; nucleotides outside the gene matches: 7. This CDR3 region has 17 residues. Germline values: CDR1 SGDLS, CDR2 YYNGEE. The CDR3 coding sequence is TGTGCCAGCAGCGTCCTAGCTAGCGGGAGAGCCTACAATGAGCAGTTCTTC. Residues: CASSVLASGRAYNEQFF.